What follows is one T cell receptor beta chain and its context. Other DNA sequences in the same sample also yield this CDR3. This sample was included in a study of blood T cell repertoires in COVID-19. About the research overall: COVID-19 samples collected from the United States, Italy and Spain covered acute and convalescent phases. Sources were T cells, B-cell-depleted T cells, or PBMCs; the material itself was cDNA or gDNA.

Methods used by the authors: Estimation of nucleated cell counts was performed using reference gene primer amplification. TCRdb's table, derived via immunoSEQ multiplex PCR, lists solely in-frame clones and lacks some. That table is the source of V, J and clone size, and D and trimming were worked out from the DNA. This sample has a few hundred thousand clones, with about 90% found just once. This sequence originates from a young woman with COVID-19, enrolled during active disease. The material sequenced was peripheral blood.

CDR3 in amino acids: CATSRDLGGTEAFF. The CDR3 bases are TGTGCCACCAGCAGAGATTTGGGAGGCACTGAAGCTTTCTTT. This chain links TRBV15 with TRBJ1-1; no firm D call. Trimming stripped 0 bases from V and 4 bases from J, with 9 bases between. Germline-derived CDR1 and CDR2 are LNHNV and YYDKDF (reference sequence). CDR3 size: 14 residues.